These 17 T cell receptor beta chains were sequenced from one sample in a study of radiation and T cells in renal cell carcinoma. As for treatment: treatment-naive control, cytoreductive nephrectomy. TCRdb keeps only in-frame clones here, not all; method: immunoSEQ multiplex PCR. The sample has over 10,000 clones, less than 70% seen once. Material: tumor tissue, obtained from a patient whose treatment was nephrectomy without radiotherapy. The receptors come from a woman of 80 years or more with renal cell carcinoma.

The rearrangement joins TRBV5-5 to TRBJ1-1, with D tentatively TRBD1 (5 bases). V lost 4 bases and J lost 4, with 14 bases in between. CDR1 and CDR2 from the germline V gene are SGHKS and YYEKEE (reference sequence). This CDR3 has 14 amino acids. CDR3 residues: CASSGWGESTEAFF. CDR3 nucleotide sequence: TGTGCCAGCAGCGGTTGGGGGGAGTCCACTGAAGCTTTCTTT. Based on the CDR3 plus reference TRBV5-5 and TRBJ1-1, the full variable domain is DAGVTQSPTHLIKTRGQQVTLRCSPISGHKSVSWYQQVLGQGPQFIFQYYEKEERGRGNFPDRFSARQFPNYSSELNVNALLLGDSALYLCASSGWGESTEAFFGQGTRLTVV.

V gene TRBV6-5 combines with J gene TRBJ2-1; D unresolved. The CDR3 length is 12 residues. V was trimmed by 6 bases and J by 2 bases, leaving 5 bases between them. CDR1 MNHEY and CDR2 SVGAGI come from the germline V gene. The CDR3 nucleotides are TGTGCCAGCAGCAGGCCCTACAATGAGCAGTTCTTC. Translation gives CASSRPYNEQFF.

V usage is TRBV7-2 and J usage is TRBJ1-1; TRBD1 matches at 9 bases. Germline lookup yields CDR1 SGHTA and CDR2 FQGNSA. This CDR3 spans 14 amino acids. The junction had 2 bases not matched to a gene; V was cut back by 5 bases and J by 1 base. CDR3 sequence (DNA): TGTGCCAGCAGCCGACAGGGGGGGAACACTGAAGCTTTCTTT. Translating it yields CASSRQGGNTEAFF.

The chain carries TRBV2 and TRBJ1-4; a possible D gene is TRBD1 (5 bases). Trimming removed 4 bases at V and 4 bases at J, with 13 bases between. CDR1 and CDR2 from the germline V gene are SNHLY and FYNNEI. The CDR3 has 15 residues. The CDR3 DNA follows: TGTGCCAGCAGTGGGTCGGGGCAGGGTAATGAAAAACTGTTTTTT. Translating gives CASSGSGQGNEKLFF.

This clone was picked up one time. This rearrangement joins TRBV29-1 to TRBJ2-3, with D perhaps matching TRBD1 (5 bases). This CDR3 comprises 13 residues. Trimming cost V 6 bases and J 4 bases, with 14 bases left between them. The germline gives CDR1 SQVTM, CDR2 ANQGSEA. The CDR3 reads CSVNQGRADTQYF. CDR3 DNA: TGCAGCGTCAACCAGGGTAGGGCAGATACGCAGTATTTT.

This rearrangement joins TRBV7-9 to TRBJ1-2; 10 nucleotides line up with TRBD1. The germline V gene encodes CDR1 SEHNR and CDR2 FQNEAQ (reference sequence). The CDR3 is 17 amino acids. Trimming at V came to 2 bases and at J to 4 bases, leaving 10 bases not matched to a gene. Written as DNA, the CDR3 is TGTGCCAGCAGCTTAAAGGGGACAGGGGTCGCGACCTATGGCTACACCTTC. It specifies CASSLKGTGVATYGYTF.

This clone was observed a few times. This chain joins TRBV7-9 and TRBJ1-3; possibly TRBD1 for D (6 bases). CDR3 length: 14 residues. Germline V lookup: CDR1 SEHNR, CDR2 FQNEAQ (reference sequence). V was shortened by 5 bases and J by 3 bases, with 11 bases between the two germline ends. The CDR3 reads CASSTDRSGNTIYF. For the CDR3, the DNA is TGTGCCAGCAGCACCGACAGGAGTGGAAACACCATATATTTT.

This clone has only a few counts. V gene TRBV4-2 combines with J gene TRBJ1-1, with D maybe TRBD1 (5 bases). CDR3 length equals 14 residues. The germline V and J ends were trimmed by 0 bases and 5 bases, with 10 bases remaining between them. The germline V gene encodes CDR1 LGHNA and CDR2 YNFKEQ. This CDR3 reads CASSQEGHQTEAFF. In DNA form, the CDR3 reads TGTGCCAGCAGCCAAGAGGGGCACCAAACTGAAGCTTTCTTT.

V gene TRBV5-1 combines with J gene TRBJ2-3; D not certain. Trimming cost V 2 bases and J 1 base, with 8 bases left between them. Germline V gene lookup returns CDR1 SGHRS and CDR2 YFSETQ. The CDR3 is made up of 14 amino acids. CDR3 sequence (DNA): TGCGCCAGCAGCTTACTGGACGGCACAGATACGCAGTATTTT. Translated, it gives CASSLLDGTDTQYF.

This clone rates as medium-sized (0.01 to 0.1%). The CDR3 is CASSQDRSGQPQHF. The DNA for the CDR3 is TGCGCCAGCAGCCAAGATAGGTCAGGACAGCCCCAGCATTTT. V gene TRBV4-3 combines with J gene TRBJ1-5; no clear D. CDR3 size: 14 residues. In germline, CDR1 is LGHNA, CDR2 YSLEER. The germline V and J ends were trimmed by 0 bases and 7 bases, with 10 bases remaining between them.

This chain uses TRBV10-1 with TRBJ2-4; the D gene is possibly TRBD2 (5 bases). Germline V lookup: CDR1 WNHNN, CDR2 SYGVQD (reference sequence). This CDR3 is built from 13 residues. V dropped 3 bases and J dropped 7 bases, with 10 bases sitting between them. The DNA for the CDR3 is TGCGCCAGCAGTGAAAGCGGTGTCAACATTCAGTACTTC. Protein sequence: CASSESGVNIQYF.

CDR3 nucleotide sequence: TGTGCCAGCAGTCCGGCCTATACGACCCAGTACTTC. Protein: CASSPAYTTQYF. The V and J genes are TRBV2 and TRBJ2-5, with D unclear. The V end was cut by 5 bases, the J end by 7 bases, with 11 bases between. Germline V gene sequence: CDR1 SNHLY, CDR2 FYNNEI. The length of the CDR3 is 12 residues.

This clone was detected a few times. The chain couples TRBV5-4 to TRBJ2-2; D unresolved. Trimming left V 4 bases short and J 4 bases short, with 17 bases between. CDR3 length: 16 residues. The germline gives CDR1 SGHNT, CDR2 YYREEE (reference sequence). CDR3 sequence: CASSPPSRAGTGELFF. The CDR3 DNA reads TGTGCCAGCAGCCCCCCGAGTCGCGCCGGCACCGGGGAGCTGTTTTTT.

This chain connects TRBV12-5 to TRBJ2-7; 9 nucleotides agree with TRBD1. J was trimmed by 8 bases and V by 3 bases; bases with no gene match: 8. The CDR3 sequence is 14 residues long. Germline CDR1 LGHNT, CDR2 FRNRAP. The CDR3 protein is CASGFFGTGKKQYV. In DNA, the CDR3 is TGTGCTAGTGGTTTCTTCGGGACAGGGAAGAAGCAGTACGTC.

This chain uses TRBV4-1 with TRBJ1-6; D gene unclear. Germline V gene sequence: CDR1 MGHRA, CDR2 YSYEKL. CDR3 length: 17 residues. Deletions cut 1 base from V and 7 bases from J, with 17 bases between. The CDR3 here is CASSQAPASPFNSPLHF. CDR3 coding DNA: TGCGCCAGCAGCCAAGCTCCGGCCTCCCCTTTCAATTCACCCCTCCACTTT.

The chain employs TRBV18 and TRBJ1-2, with 7 bases fitting TRBD1. After removal of 6 bases from V and 3 bases from J, the junction contained 4 bases not matched to a gene. This CDR3 is 13 amino acids long. The germline CDR1 and CDR2 sequences are KGHSH and LQKENI. CDR3 nucleotides: TGTGCCAGCTCCCCCGACAGGGACTATGGCTACACCTTC. Translation gives CASSPDRDYGYTF.

J is TRBJ2-5 and V is TRBV29-1; 7 bases are a match to TRBD2. This CDR3 comprises 14 residues. Germline V gives CDR1 SQVTM, CDR2 ANQGSEA. V was pared by 5 bases and J by 7 bases, with 13 bases of the junction left unmatched. The CDR3 reads CSVSRAGVLGTQYF. The CDR3 DNA sequence: TGCAGCGTTTCAAGGGCGGGGGTCCTAGGGACCCAGTACTTC.